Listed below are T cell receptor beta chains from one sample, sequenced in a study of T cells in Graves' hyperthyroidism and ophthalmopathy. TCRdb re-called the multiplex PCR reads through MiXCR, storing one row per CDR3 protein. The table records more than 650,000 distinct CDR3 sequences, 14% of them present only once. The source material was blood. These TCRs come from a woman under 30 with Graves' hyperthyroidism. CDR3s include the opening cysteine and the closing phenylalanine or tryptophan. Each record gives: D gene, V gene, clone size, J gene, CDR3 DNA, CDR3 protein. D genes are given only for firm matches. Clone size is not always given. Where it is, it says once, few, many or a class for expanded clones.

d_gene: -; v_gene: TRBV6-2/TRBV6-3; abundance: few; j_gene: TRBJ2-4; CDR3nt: TGTGCCAGCAGATTATCGGGAGTCGGAAACATTCAGTACTTC; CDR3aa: CASRLSGVGNIQYF
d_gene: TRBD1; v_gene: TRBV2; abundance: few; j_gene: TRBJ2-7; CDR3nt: TGTGCCCGCAGCCTCGGAGGGACAGGTTCCTACGAGCAGTACTTC; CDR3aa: CARSLGGTGSYEQYF
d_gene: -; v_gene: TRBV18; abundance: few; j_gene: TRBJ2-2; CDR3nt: TGTGCCAGCTCACCCCCGAGGGTTTCGAACACCGGGGAGCTGTTTTTT; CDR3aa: CASSPPRVSNTGELFF
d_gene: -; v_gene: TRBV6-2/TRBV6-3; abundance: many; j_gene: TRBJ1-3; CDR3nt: TGTGCCAGCAGCACCCCCGTGGGAACTGGAAACACCATATATTTT; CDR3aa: CASSTPVGTGNTIYF
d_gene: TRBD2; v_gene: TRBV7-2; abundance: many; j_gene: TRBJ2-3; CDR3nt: TGTGCCAGCAGCGCACCCGGGACTAGTCCAGATACGCAGTATTTT; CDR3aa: CASSAPGTSPDTQYF
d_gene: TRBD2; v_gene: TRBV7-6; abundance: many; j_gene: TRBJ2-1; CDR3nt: TGTGCCAGCAGCCCATCTAGCGGGAGTTACTATGAGCAGTTCTTC; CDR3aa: CASSPSSGSYYEQFF
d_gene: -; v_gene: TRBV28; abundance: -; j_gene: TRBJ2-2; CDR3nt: TGTGCCAGCAGTGACTGGGGAGGTCCCGGGGAGCTGTTTTTT; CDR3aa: CASSDWGGPGELFF
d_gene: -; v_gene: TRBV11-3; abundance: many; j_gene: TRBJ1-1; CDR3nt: TGTGCCAGCAGCTTAGGGGAGACTTTGAACACTGAAGCTTTCTTT; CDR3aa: CASSLGETLNTEAFF
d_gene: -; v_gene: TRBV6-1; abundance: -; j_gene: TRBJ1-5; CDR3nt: TGTGCCAGCCTCGTGGGGGTCAATCAGCCCCAGCATTTT; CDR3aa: CASLVGVNQPQHF
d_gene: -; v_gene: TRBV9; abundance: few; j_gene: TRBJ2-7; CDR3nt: TGTGCCAGCAGCGTAGCACCCGCCTACGAGCAGTACTTC; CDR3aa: CASSVAPAYEQYF
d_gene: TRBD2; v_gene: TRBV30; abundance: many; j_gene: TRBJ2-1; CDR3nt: TGTGCCTGGAGTTGGTCTAGCTTGCGGGAGGCCCACAATGAGCAGTTCTTC; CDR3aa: CAWSWSSLREAHNEQFF
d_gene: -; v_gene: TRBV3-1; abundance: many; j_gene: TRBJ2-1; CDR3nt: TGTGCCAGCAGCCAAGGTTCCCGAAGCCGGTACAATGAGCAGTTCTTC; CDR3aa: CASSQGSRSRYNEQFF
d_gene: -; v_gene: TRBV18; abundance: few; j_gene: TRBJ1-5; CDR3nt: TGTGCCAGCTCACCATTTGGGGGGGGTGGCAATCAGCCCCAGCATTTT; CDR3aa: CASSPFGGGGNQPQHF
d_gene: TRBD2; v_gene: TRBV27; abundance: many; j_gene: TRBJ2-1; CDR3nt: TGTGCCACTACAACCCGCCCTGAACTAGCGGGACCGTCTACAGATGAGCAGTTCTTC; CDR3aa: CATTTRPELAGPSTDEQFF
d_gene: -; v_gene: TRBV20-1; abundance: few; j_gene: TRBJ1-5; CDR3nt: TGCAGTGCTAGCTTTCGGTGGGCAGGAACCCGTATTAGCAATCAGCCCCAGCATTTT; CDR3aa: CSASFRWAGTRISNQPQHF
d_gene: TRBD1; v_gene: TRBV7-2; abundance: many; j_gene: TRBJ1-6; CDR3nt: TGTGCCAGCAGCTCAGGGACAGGGAGGAATTCACCCCTCCACTTT; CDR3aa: CASSSGTGRNSPLHF
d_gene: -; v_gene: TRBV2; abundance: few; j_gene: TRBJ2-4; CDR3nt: TGTGCCAGCAGTGGGGAGAACCAAAACATTCAGTACTTC; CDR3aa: CASSGENQNIQYF
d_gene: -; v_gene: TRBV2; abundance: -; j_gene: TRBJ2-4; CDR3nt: TGTGCCAGCAGCTACCAGGGGGGGGGAGCCAAAAACATTCAGTACTTC; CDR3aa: CASSYQGGGAKNIQYF
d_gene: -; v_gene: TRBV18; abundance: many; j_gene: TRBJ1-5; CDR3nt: TGTGCCAGCTCATCCACCGTCAATCAGCCCCAGCATTTT; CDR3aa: CASSSTVNQPQHF
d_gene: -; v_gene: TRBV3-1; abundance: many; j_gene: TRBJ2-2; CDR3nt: TGTGCCAGCAGCCAAGTTAGGCGGGGACTCCGGAACACCGGGGAGCTGTTTTTT; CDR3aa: CASSQVRRGLRNTGELFF
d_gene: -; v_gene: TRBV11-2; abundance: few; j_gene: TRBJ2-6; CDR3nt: TGTGCCAGCAGCTCCCTCAGGGGTAGCTCTGGGGCCAACGTCCTGACTTTC; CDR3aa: CASSSLRGSSGANVLTF